Listed below are T cell receptor beta chains from one sample, sequenced in a study of siplizumab effects on memory and regulatory T cells. Sequencing used immunoSEQ multiplex PCR; TCRdb keeps in-frame clones, though not all of them. Among some 100,000 clones listed, about nine tenths were seen once. Sequencing input: non-Treg CD4+ T cells sorted from blood. These receptor sequences come from a human donor in good health. The CDR3 runs from the conserved cysteine through the conserved F or W. Fields, in order: CDR3 protein, CDR3 DNA, D gene, J gene, clone size, CDR3 length, V gene. D genes are given only for firm matches. Not every row has a clone size; where given, it reads once, few, many or a size class.

CASSITGGRETQYF TGTGCCAGTAGTATAACGGGAGGTAGGGAGACCCAGTACTTC TRBD2 TRBJ2-5 NA 14 TRBV19
CASSKRTENTEAFF TGTGCCAGCAGCAAACGGACAGAGAACACTGAAGCTTTCTTT NA TRBJ1-1 once 14 TRBV7-8
CATQEGTGVATEAFF TGTGCCACCCAGGAAGGGACAGGGGTGGCCACTGAAGCTTTCTTT TRBD1 TRBJ1-1 NA 15 TRBV19
CASSVGGSGSSYEQYF TGTGCCAGCAGCGTAGGTGGGAGCGGGAGCTCCTACGAGCAGTACTTC TRBD2 TRBJ2-7 NA 16 TRBV9
CASSQDSRLAGAGELFF TGCGCCAGCAGCCAAGACTCTCGGCTAGCGGGAGCGGGGGAGCTGTTTTTT TRBD2 TRBJ2-2 NA 17 TRBV4-1
CASSLASGTSREGSYEQYF TGCGCCAGCAGCTTGGCGTCAGGTACGTCGCGGGAGGGCAGCTACGAGCAGTACTTC TRBD2 TRBJ2-7 NA 19 TRBV5-1
CASSRVELAVHNEQFF TGTGCCAGCTCCCGGGTCGAACTAGCTGTCCACAATGAGCAGTTCTTC NA TRBJ2-1 NA 16 TRBV28
CASSLGVGHRTDTQYF TGTGCCAGCAGCTTAGGAGTCGGACATCGCACAGATACGCAGTATTTT NA TRBJ2-3 NA 16 TRBV7-9
CASSIRAGLPRGQPQHF TGTGCCAGTAGTATCCGGGCAGGCCTCCCTCGGGGGCAGCCCCAGCATTTT NA TRBJ1-5 NA 17 TRBV19
CASSLGGGGVGNTIYF TGTGCCAGCAGTCTGGGTGGCGGGGGGGTCGGAAACACCATATATTTT NA TRBJ1-3 NA 16 TRBV28
CASSHWTSGSYEQYF TGTGCCAGCAGCCACTGGACTAGCGGTTCCTACGAGCAGTACTTC TRBD2 TRBJ2-7 NA 15 TRBV14
CASSYGGNQPQHF TGTGCCAGCAGTTACGGGGGAAATCAGCCCCAGCATTTT NA TRBJ1-5 NA 13 TRBV6-6
CASSLLPGQGATGELFF TGTGCCAGCAGTCTGTTACCGGGACAGGGGGCAACCGGGGAGCTGTTTTTT TRBD1 TRBJ2-2 NA 17 TRBV28
CASSQGGGNTAEAFF TGCGCCAGCAGCCAAGGGGGGGGGAATACGGCTGAAGCTTTCTTT NA TRBJ1-1 NA 15 TRBV4-3
CASSLRGYNEQFF TGTGCCAGCAGCTTACGGGGATACAATGAGCAGTTCTTC NA TRBJ2-1 NA 13 TRBV7-2
CASSFLLAGSQETQYF TGTGCCAGCAGTTTCTTACTAGCGGGCTCTCAAGAGACCCAGTACTTC TRBD2 TRBJ2-5 NA 16 TRBV28
CASNSRDRVGMQFF TGTGCCAGCAACTCCCGGGACAGGGTAGGGATGCAGTTCTTC TRBD1 TRBJ2-1 NA 14 TRBV5-4
CASSLRGNRGYTF TGTGCCAGCAGTTTAAGGGGAAATCGTGGCTACACCTTC NA TRBJ1-2 NA 13 TRBV27
CASSIKGGEETQYF TGTGCCAGCAGCATAAAGGGAGGGGAAGAGACCCAGTACTTC TRBD2 TRBJ2-5 NA 14 TRBV9
CASSPPGNSYNEQFF TGTGCCAGCAGCCCCCCCGGGAATAGCTACAATGAGCAGTTCTTC NA TRBJ2-1 NA 15 TRBV11-2
CATSRAGGERSYEQYF TGTGCCACCAGCAGAGCGGGTGGAGAACGGTCCTACGAGCAGTACTTC NA TRBJ2-7 NA 16 TRBV15
CASSFGTRYYEQYF TGTGCCAGCAGCTTTGGGACCCGCTACTACGAGCAGTACTTC NA TRBJ2-7 NA 14 TRBV7-9
CAWSPGPGRPQHF TGTGCCTGGAGTCCAGGACCGGGCCGGCCCCAGCATTTT NA TRBJ1-5 NA 13 TRBV30